This entry lists 19 T cell receptor beta chains sequenced from one sample in a study of T cell repertoires in cytomegalovirus infection. Each CDR3 protein gets one entry after TCRdb re-called the reads with MiXCR. The sample has about 920,000 distinct CDR3 sequences; roughly 30% are singletons. Antigen specificity for these receptors is unknown. The source material was cultured CD8+ T cells from PBMCs, sampled from culture after CMV antigen stimulation. These receptors all come from a human donor in good health (CMV status not recorded). Some clones in this sample may be carry-over from other donors' samples.

CDR3 loop: CSVYSLTNNEQFF. CDR3 DNA: TGCAGCGTTTACAGCCTGACGAACAATGAGCAGTTCTTC. V and J are TRBV29-1 and TRBJ2-1; D is undetermined. V was pared by 5 bases and J by 5 bases, with 13 bases between. There are 13 residues in the CDR3. CDR1 and CDR2 from the germline V gene are SQVTM and ANQGSEA.

The gene calls are TRBV19 and TRBJ1-5, with 10 bases that match TRBD1. This CDR3 has 17 residues. V trimming: 3 bases; J trimming: 6 bases; junction bases outside the gene matches: 11. Germline-derived CDR1 and CDR2 are LNHDA and SQIVND (reference sequence). The CDR3 spells CASSIVIGTGASQPQHF. The CDR3 nucleotides read TGTGCCAGTAGTATTGTCATCGGGACAGGGGCATCTCAGCCCCAGCATTTT.

The chain links TRBV6-5 to TRBJ2-1; 10 positions match TRBD2. The V gene end was trimmed by 3 bases and the J gene end by 6 bases; junction bases not matched to a gene: 8. CDR3 length: 16 residues. Germline V lookup: CDR1 MNHEY, CDR2 SVGAGI. The CDR3 loop reads CASSYTGLALSNEQFF. The DNA of the CDR3 is TGTGCCAGCAGTTATACGGGACTAGCGTTGAGCAATGAGCAGTTCTTC.

As concerns this clonotype: A junction end diverges from the germline sequence, so it may reflect a read error. The chain joins TRBV25-1 to TRBJ1-1; D uncertain. Germline V gene lookup returns CDR1 MGHDK and CDR2 SYGVNS. This CDR3 is 13 amino acids long. The CDR3 bases are TGTGCCAGCAGTGAATACGGCAGCACTGAAGTTTTCTTT. This gives the protein CASSEYGSTEVFF.

The rearrangement links TRBV15 to TRBJ2-3, with no clear D. V lost 1 base to trimming and J lost 0 bases, with 8 bases between them. Germline assignment: CDR1 LNHNV and CDR2 YYDKDF (reference sequence). CDR3 size: 15 residues. The CDR3, as DNA: TGTGCCACCAGCAGAGGGACGGTCAGCACAGATACGCAGTATTTT. This codes for CATSRGTVSTDTQYF.

The rearrangement uses TRBV2 and TRBJ2-1, with 8 bases aligning to TRBD2. CDR3 length equals 12 residues. Germline trimming cut 8 bases from V and 10 bases from J; bases unmatched to any gene: 7. Germline loops: CDR1 SNHLY, CDR2 FYNNEI. CDR3 in DNA: TGTGCCAGCCGGGGGGGGCCGACGGAGCAGTTCTTC. Amino acids: CASRGGPTEQFF.

This clonotype has more than one count but fewer than ten. V and J are TRBV28 and TRBJ2-5; 10 bases agree with TRBD1. This CDR3 has 14 amino acids. The germline V gene encodes CDR1 MDHEN and CDR2 SYDVKM. The ends lost 5 bases at V and 5 bases at J; junction bases unmatched: 5. The CDR3 DNA reads as TGTGCCAGCAGTAGACAGGGGGCGAGGGAGACCCAGTACTTC. Encoded protein: CASSRQGARETQYF.

The sample holds many counts of this clonotype. The chain links TRBV7-6 to TRBJ1-1, with TRBD1 as a possible D gene (6 bases). Trimming stripped 5 bases from V and 1 base from J, with 11 bases between. CDR1 and CDR2 from the germline V gene are SGHVS and FNYEAQ. This CDR3 has 14 residues. The CDR3 reads CASSHRTANTEAFF. CDR3 coding DNA: TGTGCCAGCAGCCATAGGACAGCGAACACTGAAGCTTTCTTT.

This clonotype came up a few times. The chain carries TRBV12-3 or TRBV12-4 and TRBJ2-3; the match to TRBD2 covers 7 bases. After removal of 5 bases from V and 2 bases from J, the junction contained 7 bases not matched to a gene. This CDR3 region has 15 residues. The CDR3 DNA reads TGTGCCAGCAGTCCACAAGCGGGGACCACAGATACGCAGTATTTT. Its protein is CASSPQAGTTDTQYF.

This clonotype was observed a handful of times. The genes are TRBV27 and TRBJ2-5; D may be TRBD1 (6 bases). Per germline, CDR1 MNHEY and CDR2 SMNVEV (reference sequence). CDR3 length equals 17 residues. V was clipped by 4 bases and J by 0 bases, with 18 bases between them. This CDR3 is CASSSSPRGGYQETQYF. The CDR3 nucleotides are TGTGCCAGCAGTTCATCTCCCAGGGGCGGGTACCAAGAGACCCAGTACTTC.

The rearrangement uses TRBV5-4 and TRBJ2-7; a weak D match, TRBD2 (6 bases). V dropped 9 bases and J dropped 5 bases, with 21 bases sitting between them. The CDR3 is made up of 14 amino acids. Per germline, CDR1 SGHNT and CDR2 YYREEE (reference sequence). In nucleotides, the CDR3 is TGTGCCATCCCGCGTGGTGGGGGGAAGGACGAGCAGTACTTC. It translates to CAIPRGGGKDEQYF.

In its sample, this clonotype was seen a few times. The V gene is TRBV27, the J gene TRBJ2-1, with 14 nucleotides matching TRBD2. There are 21 residues in the CDR3. V gave up 5 bases and J gave up 0 bases; unmatched junction bases: 15. CDR1 is MNHEY and CDR2 is SMNVEV in the germline V gene (reference sequence). The CDR3 sequence: CASSPTAPGLAGVYSYNEQFF. CDR3 sequence (DNA): TGTGCCAGCAGTCCCACAGCCCCGGGACTAGCGGGAGTTTACTCCTACAATGAGCAGTTCTTC.

This chain uses TRBV7-8 with TRBJ2-2; either TRBD1 or TRBD2 may supply D (5 bases each). Germline V gene data show CDR1 as SGHVS and CDR2 as FQNEAQ. Trimming shortened V by 1 base and J by 5 bases, and 11 bases separated the two germline ends. This CDR3 is built from 15 residues. CDR3 DNA: TGTGCCAGCAGCTTAGGCTGGGGCGGGACCGGGGAGCTGTTTTTT. It specifies CASSLGWGGTGELFF.

This clonotype was detected a few times. The J gene is TRBJ2-2, the V gene TRBV12-3 or TRBV12-4; 9 positions match TRBD1. Unmatched junction bases numbered 3, after V lost 0 bases and J lost 4 bases. The CDR3 is 16 amino acids. This CDR3 reads CASSLAGTGFTGELFF. For the CDR3, the DNA is TGTGCCAGCAGTTTAGCCGGGACAGGGTTCACCGGGGAGCTGTTTTTT.

This clonotype was observed a handful of times. This chain joins TRBV7-9 and TRBJ2-3; D gene uncertain. Germline values: CDR1 SEHNR, CDR2 FQNEAQ (reference sequence). The CDR3 is 8 residues long. Between the trimmed V and J ends, which lost 5 bases and 15 bases, there was a span of 6 bases. The CDR3 is CASSDLYF. CDR3 in DNA: TGTGCCAGCAGCGATCTCTATTTT.

This clonotype occurred many times. This chain uses TRBV7-2 with TRBJ2-3, with 16 bases identical to TRBD2. The CDR3 is 17 residues long. The V segment lost 5 bases and the J segment 5 bases; nucleotides outside the gene matches: 7. CDR1 and CDR2 (germline): SGHTA, FQGNSA. CDR3 nucleotides: TGTGCCAGCAGCATGGGACTAGCGGGGGGGCAGAAAGATACGCAGTATTTT. Protein sequence: CASSMGLAGGQKDTQYF.

This chain links TRBV20-1 with TRBJ1-1; 8 bases match TRBD1. The CDR3 totals 16 residues. V trimming: 1 base; J trimming: 0 bases; junction bases outside the gene matches: 7. Looked up from germline, CDR1 is DFQATT and CDR2 is SNEGSKA (reference sequence). CDR3 nucleotide sequence: TGCAGTGCTAGAGTGGCAGGGGGCGGAATGAACACTGAAGCTTTCTTT. Protein sequence: CSARVAGGGMNTEAFF.

This clonotype came up a few times. In DNA form, the CDR3 reads TGTGCCAGCAGTCCGAGCGCAAAACTGTTTTTT. Amino acids: CASSPSAKLFF. The chain recombines TRBV12-3 or TRBV12-4 with TRBJ1-4, with D unclear. This CDR3 is 11 amino acids long. Trimming stripped 5 bases from V and 10 bases from J, with 8 bases between.

The V and J genes are TRBV6-1 and TRBJ1-2; tentative D call: TRBD1 (6 bases). The CDR3 has 14 residues. Trimming left V 10 bases short and J 6 bases short, with 21 bases between. Germline V gene sequence: CDR1 MNHNS, CDR2 SASEGT. The CDR3 reads CANIHGGDRDGYTF. CDR3 in DNA: TGTGCCAACATTCACGGGGGCGATCGGGATGGCTACACCTTC.